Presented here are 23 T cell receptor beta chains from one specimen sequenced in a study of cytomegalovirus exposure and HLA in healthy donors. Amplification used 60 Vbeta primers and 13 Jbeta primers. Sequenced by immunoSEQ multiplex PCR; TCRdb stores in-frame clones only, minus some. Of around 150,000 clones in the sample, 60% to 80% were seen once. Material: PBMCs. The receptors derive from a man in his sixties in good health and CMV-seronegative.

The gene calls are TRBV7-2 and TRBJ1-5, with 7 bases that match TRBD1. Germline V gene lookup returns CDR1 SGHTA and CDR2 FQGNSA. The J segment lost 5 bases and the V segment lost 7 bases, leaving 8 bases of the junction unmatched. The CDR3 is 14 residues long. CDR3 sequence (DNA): TGTGCCAGCAACCCAGGGGGATCGGATCAGCCCCAGCATTTT. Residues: CASNPGGSDQPQHF.

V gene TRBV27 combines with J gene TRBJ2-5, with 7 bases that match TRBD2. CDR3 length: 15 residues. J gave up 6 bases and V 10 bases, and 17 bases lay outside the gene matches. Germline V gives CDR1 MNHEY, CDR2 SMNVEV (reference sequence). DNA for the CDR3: TGTGCCACGGGGACTACCAGAAACCATGGGCAGACCCAGTACTTC. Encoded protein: CATGTTRNHGQTQYF.

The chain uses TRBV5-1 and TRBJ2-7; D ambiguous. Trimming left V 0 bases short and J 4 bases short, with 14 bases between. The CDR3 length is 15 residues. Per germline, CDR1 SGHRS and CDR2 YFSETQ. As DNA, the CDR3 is TGCGCCAGCAGCTTGGAATCCCCTAACGAATACGAGCAGTACTTC. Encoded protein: CASSLESPNEYEQYF.

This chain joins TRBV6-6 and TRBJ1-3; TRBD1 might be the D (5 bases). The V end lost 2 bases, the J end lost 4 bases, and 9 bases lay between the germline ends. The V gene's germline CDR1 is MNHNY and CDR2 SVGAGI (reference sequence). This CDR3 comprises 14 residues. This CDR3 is CASSYGGSGNTIYF. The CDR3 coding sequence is TGTGCCAGCAGTTACGGGGGGTCCGGAAACACCATATATTTT.

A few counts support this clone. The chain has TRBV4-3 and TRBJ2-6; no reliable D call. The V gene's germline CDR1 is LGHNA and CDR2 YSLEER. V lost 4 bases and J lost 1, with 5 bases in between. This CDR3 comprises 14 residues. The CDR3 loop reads CASSLLSGANVLTF. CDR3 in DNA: TGCGCCAGCAGCCTCCTATCTGGGGCCAACGTCCTGACTTTC.

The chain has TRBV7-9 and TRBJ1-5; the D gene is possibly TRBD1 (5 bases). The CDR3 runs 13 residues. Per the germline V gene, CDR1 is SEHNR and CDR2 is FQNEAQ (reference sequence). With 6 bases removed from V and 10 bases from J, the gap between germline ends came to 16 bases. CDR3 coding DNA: TGTGCCAGCAGTTGGAAACCGGGGGAACCCCAGCATTTT. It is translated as CASSWKPGEPQHF.

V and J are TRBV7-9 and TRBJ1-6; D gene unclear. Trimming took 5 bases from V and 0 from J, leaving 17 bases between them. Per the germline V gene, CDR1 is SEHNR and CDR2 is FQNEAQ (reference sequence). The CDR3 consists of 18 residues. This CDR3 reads CASSPPSGSSSYNSPLHF. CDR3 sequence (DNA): TGTGCCAGCAGCCCGCCGTCGGGGTCGAGCTCCTATAATTCACCCCTCCACTTT. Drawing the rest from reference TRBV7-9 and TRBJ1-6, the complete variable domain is DTGVSQNPRHKITKRGQNVTFRCDPISEHNRLYWYRQTLGQGPEFLTYFQNEAQLEKSRLLSDRFSAERPKGSFSTLEIQRTEQGDSAMYLCASSPPSGSSSYNSPLHFGNGTRLTVT.

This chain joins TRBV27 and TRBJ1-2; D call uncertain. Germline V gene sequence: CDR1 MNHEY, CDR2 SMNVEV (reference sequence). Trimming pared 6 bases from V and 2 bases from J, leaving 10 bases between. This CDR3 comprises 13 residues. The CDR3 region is CASSWQENYGYTF. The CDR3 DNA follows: TGTGCCAGCAGCTGGCAGGAAAACTATGGCTACACCTTC.

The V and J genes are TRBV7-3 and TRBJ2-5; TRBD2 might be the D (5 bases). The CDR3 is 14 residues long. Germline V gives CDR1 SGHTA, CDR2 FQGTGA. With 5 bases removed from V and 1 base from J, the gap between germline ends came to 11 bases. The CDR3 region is CASSKGEPQETQYF. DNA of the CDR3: TGTGCCAGCAGCAAGGGAGAACCCCAAGAGACCCAGTACTTC.

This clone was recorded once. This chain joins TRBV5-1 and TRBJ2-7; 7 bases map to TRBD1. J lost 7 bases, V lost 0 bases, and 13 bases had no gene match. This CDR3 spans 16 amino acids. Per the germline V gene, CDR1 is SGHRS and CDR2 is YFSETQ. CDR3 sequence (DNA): TGCGCCAGCAGCTTGGGGAACCGACAGGGCGGACGGGAGCAGTACTTC. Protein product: CASSLGNRQGGREQYF. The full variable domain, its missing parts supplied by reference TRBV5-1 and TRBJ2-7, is KAGVTQTPRYLIKTRGQQVTLSCSPISGHRSVSWYQQTPGQGLQFLFEYFSETQRNKGNFPGRFSGRQFSNSRSEMNVSTLELGDSALYLCASSLGNRQGGREQYFGPGTRLTVT.

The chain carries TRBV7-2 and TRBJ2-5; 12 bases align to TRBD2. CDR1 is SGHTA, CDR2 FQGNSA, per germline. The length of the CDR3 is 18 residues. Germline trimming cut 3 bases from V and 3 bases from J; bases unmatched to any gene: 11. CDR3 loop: CASSFLGPTSGGKETQYF. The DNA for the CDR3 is TGTGCCAGCAGCTTCTTAGGTCCGACTAGCGGGGGAAAAGAGACCCAGTACTTC.

The chain's CDR3 is CASSLVTGAILSGNTIYF. The CDR3 nucleotides are TGTGCCAGCAGCTTAGTAACAGGGGCCATACTCTCTGGAAACACCATATATTTT. The chain has TRBV7-9 and TRBJ1-3; TRBD1 matches at 7 bases. Germline V gives CDR1 SEHNR, CDR2 FQNEAQ (reference sequence). The CDR3 is made up of 18 amino acids. The junction had 9 bases not matched to a gene; V was cut back by 1 base and J by 0 bases.

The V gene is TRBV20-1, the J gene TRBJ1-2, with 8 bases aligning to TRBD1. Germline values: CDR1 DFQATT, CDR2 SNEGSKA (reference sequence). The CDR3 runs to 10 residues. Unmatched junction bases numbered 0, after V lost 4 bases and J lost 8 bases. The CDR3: CSATGGGYTF. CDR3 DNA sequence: TGCAGTGCTACAGGGGGCGGCTACACCTTC.

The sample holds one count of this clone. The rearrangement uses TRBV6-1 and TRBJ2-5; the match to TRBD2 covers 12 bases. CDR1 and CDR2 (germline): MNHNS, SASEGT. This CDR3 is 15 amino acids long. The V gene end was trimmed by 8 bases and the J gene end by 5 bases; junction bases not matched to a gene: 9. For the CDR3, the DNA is TGTGCCAGCGAGTCCCTAGCGGGAGGGGGGGAGACCCAGTACTTC. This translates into CASESLAGGGETQYF.

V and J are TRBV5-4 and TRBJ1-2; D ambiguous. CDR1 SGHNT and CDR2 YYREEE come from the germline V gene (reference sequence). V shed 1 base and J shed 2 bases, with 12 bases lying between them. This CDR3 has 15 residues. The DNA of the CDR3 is TGTGCCAGCAGCTTGCCGCCCGGGAGCAACTATGGCTACACCTTC. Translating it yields CASSLPPGSNYGYTF.

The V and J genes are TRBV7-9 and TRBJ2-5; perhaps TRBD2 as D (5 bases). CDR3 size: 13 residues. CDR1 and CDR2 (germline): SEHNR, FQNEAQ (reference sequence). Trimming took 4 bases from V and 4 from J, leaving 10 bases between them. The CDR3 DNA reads TGTGCCAGCAGCTCTCAGGAGGTAGAGACCCAGTACTTC. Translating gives CASSSQEVETQYF.

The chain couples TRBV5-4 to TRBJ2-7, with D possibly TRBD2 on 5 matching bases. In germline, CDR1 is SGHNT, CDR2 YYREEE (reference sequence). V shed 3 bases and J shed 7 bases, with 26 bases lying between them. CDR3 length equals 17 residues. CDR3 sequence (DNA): TGTGCCAGCAGCTCGATGCAAGCTGGGTCGGGGTGGAGGGAGCAGTACTTC. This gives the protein CASSSMQAGSGWREQYF.

The CDR3 spells CASSLGGLAGEKLFF. The CDR3 nucleotides are TGCGCCAGCAGCTTGGGGGGGCTGGCAGGCGAAAAACTGTTTTTT. J is TRBJ1-4 and V is TRBV5-1; a weak D match, TRBD1 (6 bases). Germline lookup yields CDR1 SGHRS and CDR2 YFSETQ. The V end was cut by 0 bases, the J end by 8 bases, with 14 bases between. The CDR3 covers 15 residues.

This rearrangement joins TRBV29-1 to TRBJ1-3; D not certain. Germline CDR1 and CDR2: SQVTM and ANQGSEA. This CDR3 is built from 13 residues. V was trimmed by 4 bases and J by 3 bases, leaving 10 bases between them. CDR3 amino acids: CSVASVDGNTIYF. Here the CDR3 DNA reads TGCAGCGTTGCGAGCGTGGATGGAAACACCATATATTTT.

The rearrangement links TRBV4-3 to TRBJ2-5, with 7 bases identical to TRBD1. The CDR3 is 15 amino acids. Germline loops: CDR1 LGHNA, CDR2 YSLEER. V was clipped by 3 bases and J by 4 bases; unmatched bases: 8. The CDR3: CASSQATGFGETQYF. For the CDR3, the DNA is TGCGCCAGCAGCCAGGCGACAGGGTTCGGAGAGACCCAGTACTTC.

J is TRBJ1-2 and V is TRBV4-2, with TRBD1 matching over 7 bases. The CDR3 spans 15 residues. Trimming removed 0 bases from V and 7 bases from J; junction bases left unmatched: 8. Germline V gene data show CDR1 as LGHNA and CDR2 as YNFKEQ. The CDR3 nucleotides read TGTGCCAGCAGCCAAGATCGAGGGGGCTTTAGTGGCTACACCTTC. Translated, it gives CASSQDRGGFSGYTF.

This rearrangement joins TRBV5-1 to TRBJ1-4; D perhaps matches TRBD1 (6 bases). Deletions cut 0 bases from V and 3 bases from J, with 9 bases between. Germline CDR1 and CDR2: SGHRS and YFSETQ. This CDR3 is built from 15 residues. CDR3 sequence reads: CASSLAGQSNEKLFF. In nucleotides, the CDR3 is TGCGCCAGCAGCTTGGCTGGACAGTCTAATGAAAAACTGTTTTTT. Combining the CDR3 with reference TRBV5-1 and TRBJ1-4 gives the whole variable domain KAGVTQTPRYLIKTRGQQVTLSCSPISGHRSVSWYQQTPGQGLQFLFEYFSETQRNKGNFPGRFSGRQFSNSRSEMNVSTLELGDSALYLCASSLAGQSNEKLFFGSGTQLSVL.

The CDR3 nucleotides read TGTGCCATCAGTGAGTCGCTCAGGGGAGAGGATCAGCCCCAGCATTTT. It specifies CAISESLRGEDQPQHF. The chain uses TRBV10-3 and TRBJ1-5, with D possibly matching TRBD1 (6 bases). The CDR3 length is 16 residues. Trimming removed 0 bases from V and 5 bases from J, with 14 bases in between. Per the germline V gene, CDR1 is ENHRY and CDR2 is SYGVKD.